This entry describes one T cell receptor beta chain. The record originates from a study of cytomegalovirus exposure and HLA in healthy donors. 60 Vbeta and 13 Jbeta primers were used in PCR. Produced via immunoSEQ multiplex PCR; TCRdb's table is partial and in-frame only. The profile shows 150,000 to 200,000 clones, about 84% of them singletons. Material for sequencing was PBMCs. The clonotype originates from a man aged 50 to 59 in good health and CMV-seropositive.

The CDR3 nucleotides read TGTGCCAGCAGGCGGGACAGCTCCTATAATTCACCCCTCCACTTT. It specifies CASRRDSSYNSPLHF. The gene calls are TRBV6-4 and TRBJ1-6; 7 bases map to TRBD1. Germline V gene sequence: CDR1 MRHNA, CDR2 SNTAGT. V dropped 6 bases and J dropped 0; count of bases not matched to a gene: 2. The CDR3 has 15 residues.